These 21 T cell receptor beta chains were sequenced from one sample in a study of T cell responses to AZD1222 COVID-19 vaccine. The protocol was immunoSEQ multiplex PCR, while the TCRdb copy is restricted to in-frame clones and leaves out a portion. The top ten hold over 3% of the sample, which has roughly 60,000 clones, 70% to 80% seen once. The sample here was peripheral blood, taken 28 days after the second AZD1222 dose. The receptors derive from an adult who received the AZD1222 COVID-19 vaccine.

This chain joins TRBV28 and TRBJ2-7; D perhaps matches TRBD1 (6 bases). Germline V lookup: CDR1 MDHEN, CDR2 SYDVKM. The CDR3 consists of 15 residues. V lost 5 bases and J lost 2, with 16 bases in between. This CDR3 reads CASSNHRDGTYEQYF. Written as DNA, the CDR3 is TGTGCCAGCAGTAACCACAGGGACGGGACCTACGAGCAGTACTTC.

J is TRBJ2-1 and V is TRBV5-1; a weak D match, TRBD1 (7 bases). Germline V CDR1 and CDR2: SGHRS, YFSETQ. The V gene lost 4 bases and the J gene lost 8 bases, with 16 bases spanning the gap. The length of the CDR3 is 14 residues. DNA of the CDR3: TGCGCCAGCAGCGGCGGGACAGCTTTAGATGAGCAGTTCTTC. This gives the protein CASSGGTALDEQFF. The full variable domain, with the rest looked up from reference TRBV5-1 and TRBJ2-1, is KAGVTQTPRYLIKTRGQQVTLSCSPISGHRSVSWYQQTPGQGLQFLFEYFSETQRNKGNFPGRFSGRQFSNSRSEMNVSTLELGDSALYLCASSGGTALDEQFFGPGTRLTVL.

This clone was detected a few times. The chain joins TRBV6-9 to TRBJ2-7; unclear D gene. The V gene's germline CDR1 is MNHGY and CDR2 SVAAGI. The CDR3 has 13 residues. V was shortened by 2 bases and J by 1 base, with 6 bases between the two germline ends. As DNA, the CDR3 is TGTGCCAGCAGTTATGTGGGTTCCTACGAGCAGTACTTC. Protein product: CASSYVGSYEQYF.

The CDR3 reads CASSQGTGKNTGELFF. The CDR3 bases are TGCGCCAGCAGCCAAGGGACAGGGAAGAACACCGGGGAGCTGTTTTTT. This chain connects TRBV4-3 to TRBJ2-2, with 8 bases matching TRBD1. V was clipped by 1 base and J by 1 base; unmatched bases: 2. CDR3 length: 16 residues. Germline CDR1 reads LGHNA; CDR2 reads YSLEER.

The rearrangement uses TRBV5-6 and TRBJ2-2, with 7 bases identical to TRBD2. Germline V gives CDR1 SGHDT, CDR2 YYEEEE. J lost 3 bases, V lost 1 base, and 6 bases had no gene match. CDR3 length equals 16 residues. In DNA form, the CDR3 reads TGTGCCAGCAGCTTGACCAGCGGGGCGTACACCGGGGAGCTGTTTTTT. Its translation is CASSLTSGAYTGELFF.

This clone has just a few counts. The chain carries TRBV7-2 and TRBJ1-1; TRBD1 matches 8 bases. The CDR3 is 13 residues long. Germline loops: CDR1 SGHTA, CDR2 FQGNSA. Trimming at V came to 3 bases and at J to 11 bases, leaving 8 bases not matched to a gene. In DNA, the CDR3 is TGTGCCAGCAGCTTGGCTGGACAGGGCAGGGCTTTCTTT. Protein: CASSLAGQGRAFF.

The chain is built from TRBV7-2 and TRBJ2-1; D is possibly TRBD2 (7 bases). The germline CDR1 and CDR2 sequences are SGHTA and FQGNSA. The V end lost 0 bases, the J end lost 7 bases, and 19 bases lay between the germline ends. The CDR3 sequence is 17 residues long. CDR3 loop: CASSLAISAGQQNEQFF. CDR3 bases: TGTGCCAGCAGCTTAGCTATTTCAGCGGGACAACAGAATGAGCAGTTCTTC.

This clone has only one observation. The chain joins TRBV30 to TRBJ2-5; 10 bases align to TRBD2. After removal of 0 bases from V and 1 base from J, the junction contained 2 bases not matched to a gene. There are 15 residues in the CDR3. Per germline, CDR1 GTSNPN and CDR2 SVGIG (reference sequence). Here the CDR3 reads CAWSVVAGGQETQYF. DNA for the CDR3: TGTGCCTGGAGTGTTGTAGCGGGGGGCCAAGAGACCCAGTACTTC.

V gene TRBV24-1 combines with J gene TRBJ2-7; TRBD1 might be the D (5 bases). Trimming removed 2 bases at V and 6 bases at J, with 10 bases between. Germline V lookup: CDR1 KGHDR, CDR2 SFDVKD. The CDR3 is made up of 13 amino acids. The CDR3 region has the DNA TGTGCCACCAGTGATTCCCAGGGTCGCGAGCAGTACTTC. Translating gives CATSDSQGREQYF.

This chain links TRBV10-3 with TRBJ1-2; D is possibly TRBD1 (5 bases). CDR1 is ENHRY and CDR2 is SYGVKD in the germline V gene. V shed 6 bases and J shed 3 bases, with 20 bases lying between them. This CDR3 is 16 amino acids long. The CDR3 is CAISDPALGGDYGYTF. The CDR3 DNA sequence: TGTGCCATCAGCGATCCCGCCTTAGGAGGGGACTATGGCTACACCTTC.

CDR3 loop: CASRRDRAGNTIYF. CDR3 nucleotide sequence: TGTGCCAGCAGAAGAGACAGGGCTGGAAACACCATATATTTT. V and J are TRBV7-9 and TRBJ1-3; the match to TRBD1 covers 7 bases. The CDR3 runs 14 residues. Losses at the gene ends were 6 bases for V and 2 bases for J; bases not matched to a gene: 4. Germline assignment: CDR1 SEHNR and CDR2 FQNEAQ (reference sequence). The entire variable domain, with the rest obtained from reference TRBV7-9 and TRBJ1-3, is as follows: DTGVSQNPRHKITKRGQNVTFRCDPISEHNRLYWYRQTLGQGPEFLTYFQNEAQLEKSRLLSDRFSAERPKGSFSTLEIQRTEQGDSAMYLCASRRDRAGNTIYFGEGSWLTVV.

The V gene is TRBV6-5, the J gene TRBJ1-3; no firm D call. This CDR3 is built from 14 residues. CDR1 is MNHEY and CDR2 is SVGAGI in the germline V gene. V was shortened by 6 bases and J by 0 bases, with 9 bases between the two germline ends. CDR3 nucleotides: TGTGCCAGCAGGAACACTGACTCTGGAAACACCATATATTTT. It yields the protein CASRNTDSGNTIYF.

This chain uses TRBV19 with TRBJ2-2; D uncertain. The CDR3 extends over 13 amino acids. V shed 7 bases and J shed 0 bases, with 6 bases lying between them. Germline V gene lookup returns CDR1 LNHDA and CDR2 SQIVND (reference sequence). The CDR3 DNA reads as TGTGCCAGTAAGGGCCCGAACACCGGGGAGCTGTTTTTT. Translating gives CASKGPNTGELFF.

This clone was seen a few times. The CDR3 region is CATSDPTSGGRSEQFF. CDR3 bases: TGTGCCACCAGTGATCCGACTAGCGGGGGGCGAAGTGAGCAGTTCTTC. This chain connects TRBV24-1 to TRBJ2-1, with 13 bases fitting TRBD2. This CDR3 is built from 16 residues. Germline CDR1 reads KGHDR; CDR2 reads SFDVKD. V lost 3 bases to trimming and J lost 9 bases; unmatched junction nucleotides: 7.

The chain uses TRBV27 and TRBJ1-5; no clear D gene. The CDR3 contains 14 residues. Trimming took off 3 bases at V and 2 bases at J, with 8 bases between the two ends. Germline V gene data show CDR1 as MNHEY and CDR2 as SMNVEV (reference sequence). CDR3 bases: TGTGCCAGCAGTTTGGGCAGCCGCAATCAGCCCCAGCATTTT. It translates to CASSLGSRNQPQHF.

The chain carries TRBV28 and TRBJ2-5, with D possibly being TRBD1 (6 bases). CDR3 size: 15 residues. The V end lost 2 bases, the J end lost 6 bases, and 16 bases lay between the germline ends. Germline V gene data show CDR1 as MDHEN and CDR2 as SYDVKM. CDR3: CASSLTGMNEKTQYF. CDR3 nucleotide sequence: TGTGCCAGCAGTTTAACAGGGATGAACGAAAAGACCCAGTACTTC.

The gene calls are TRBV6-5 and TRBJ1-1, with a weak D call TRBD1 (5 bases). This CDR3 is 13 amino acids long. Germline V gives CDR1 MNHEY, CDR2 SVGAGI. The V end was cut by 5 bases, the J end by 1 base, with 8 bases between. DNA of the CDR3: TGTGCCAGCAGTACCGGACAGAACACTGAAGCTTTCTTT. Translated, it gives CASSTGQNTEAFF.

The sample holds a few counts of this clone. The rearrangement links TRBV27 to TRBJ2-7; 7 nucleotides align to TRBD1. V was pared by 5 bases and J by 2 bases, with 0 bases of the junction left unmatched. The length of the CDR3 is 12 residues. Germline-derived CDR1 and CDR2 are MNHEY and SMNVEV (reference sequence). The CDR3 loop reads CASSTGAYEQYF. The CDR3 DNA reads as TGTGCCAGCAGTACAGGGGCCTACGAGCAGTACTTC.

The chain uses TRBV29-1 and TRBJ2-5, with 7 positions matching TRBD2. J lost 7 bases, V lost 2 bases, and 13 bases had no gene match. The germline CDR1 and CDR2 sequences are SQVTM and ANQGSEA. The CDR3 runs 15 residues. The CDR3 coding sequence is TGCAGCGTTGAACCCGCGGGACTGGGCGGGGGGACCCAGTACTTC. Translating it yields CSVEPAGLGGGTQYF.

J is TRBJ2-2 and V is TRBV6-5, with 11 nucleotides matching TRBD1. V shed 5 bases and J 4 bases; nucleotides not matched to a gene: 3. From germline, CDR1 is MNHEY and CDR2 SVGAGI. This CDR3 spans 15 amino acids. CDR3 loop: CASSPGQGVTGELFF. The DNA of the CDR3 is TGTGCCAGCAGTCCGGGACAGGGGGTCACCGGGGAGCTGTTTTTT.

V gene TRBV9 combines with J gene TRBJ2-2; no clear D. The germline V gene has CDR1 SGDLS and CDR2 YYNGEE. The CDR3 covers 16 residues. V lost 1 base and J lost 0, with 10 bases in between. The CDR3 nucleotides read TGTGCCAGCAGCGTATCAAGCCGCGCGAACACCGGGGAGCTGTTTTTT. Translating it yields CASSVSSRANTGELFF.